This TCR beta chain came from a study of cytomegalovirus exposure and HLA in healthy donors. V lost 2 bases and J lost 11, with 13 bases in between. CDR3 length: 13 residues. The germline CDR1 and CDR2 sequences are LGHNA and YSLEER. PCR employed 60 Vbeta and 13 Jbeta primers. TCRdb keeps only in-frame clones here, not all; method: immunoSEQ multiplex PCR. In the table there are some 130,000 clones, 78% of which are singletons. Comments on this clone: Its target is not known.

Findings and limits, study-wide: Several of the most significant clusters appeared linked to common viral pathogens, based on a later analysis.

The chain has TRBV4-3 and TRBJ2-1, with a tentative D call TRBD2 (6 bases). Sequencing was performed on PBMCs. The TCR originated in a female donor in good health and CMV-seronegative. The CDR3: CASSQSFAGQQFF. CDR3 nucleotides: TGCGCCAGCAGCCAATCCTTCGCGGGACAGCAGTTCTTC.